This T cell receptor beta chain appears in the sequencing data of a study of beta chain features in type 1 diabetes. CDR1 is SGHAT and CDR2 is FQNNGV in the germline V gene. Trimming took 3 bases from V and 5 from J, leaving 13 bases between them. CDR3 length: 14 residues. Sorting gave populations that all exceeded 95% purity. This clone was counted a single time. Its antigen is unknown. Study-wide findings and caveats: Sequencing from cDNA could over-represent high-TCR-expressing cells. There was a moderate but significant shortening of TCRB CDR3s in all four CD4+ subsets of Type 1 diabetes patients.

Sequencing targeted expressed TCRB transcripts, as all isolated RNA had been reverse transcribed. Using immunoSEQ multiplex PCR, the repertoire was profiled, and TCRdb retains in-frame clones only, with some absent. The data hold nearly 350,000 clones, with around 9.7% observed a single time. Sequences were obtained from central memory CD4+ T cells from blood. The TCR comes from a man aged 25 to 40 with type 1 diabetes. The rearrangement uses TRBV11-2 and TRBJ2-5; D could derive from TRBD1 or TRBD2 (5 bases each). CDR3 in DNA: TGTGCCAGCAGCTTCCGGGGCTTGAGGGAGACCCAGTACTTC. The encoded protein is CASSFRGLRETQYF.